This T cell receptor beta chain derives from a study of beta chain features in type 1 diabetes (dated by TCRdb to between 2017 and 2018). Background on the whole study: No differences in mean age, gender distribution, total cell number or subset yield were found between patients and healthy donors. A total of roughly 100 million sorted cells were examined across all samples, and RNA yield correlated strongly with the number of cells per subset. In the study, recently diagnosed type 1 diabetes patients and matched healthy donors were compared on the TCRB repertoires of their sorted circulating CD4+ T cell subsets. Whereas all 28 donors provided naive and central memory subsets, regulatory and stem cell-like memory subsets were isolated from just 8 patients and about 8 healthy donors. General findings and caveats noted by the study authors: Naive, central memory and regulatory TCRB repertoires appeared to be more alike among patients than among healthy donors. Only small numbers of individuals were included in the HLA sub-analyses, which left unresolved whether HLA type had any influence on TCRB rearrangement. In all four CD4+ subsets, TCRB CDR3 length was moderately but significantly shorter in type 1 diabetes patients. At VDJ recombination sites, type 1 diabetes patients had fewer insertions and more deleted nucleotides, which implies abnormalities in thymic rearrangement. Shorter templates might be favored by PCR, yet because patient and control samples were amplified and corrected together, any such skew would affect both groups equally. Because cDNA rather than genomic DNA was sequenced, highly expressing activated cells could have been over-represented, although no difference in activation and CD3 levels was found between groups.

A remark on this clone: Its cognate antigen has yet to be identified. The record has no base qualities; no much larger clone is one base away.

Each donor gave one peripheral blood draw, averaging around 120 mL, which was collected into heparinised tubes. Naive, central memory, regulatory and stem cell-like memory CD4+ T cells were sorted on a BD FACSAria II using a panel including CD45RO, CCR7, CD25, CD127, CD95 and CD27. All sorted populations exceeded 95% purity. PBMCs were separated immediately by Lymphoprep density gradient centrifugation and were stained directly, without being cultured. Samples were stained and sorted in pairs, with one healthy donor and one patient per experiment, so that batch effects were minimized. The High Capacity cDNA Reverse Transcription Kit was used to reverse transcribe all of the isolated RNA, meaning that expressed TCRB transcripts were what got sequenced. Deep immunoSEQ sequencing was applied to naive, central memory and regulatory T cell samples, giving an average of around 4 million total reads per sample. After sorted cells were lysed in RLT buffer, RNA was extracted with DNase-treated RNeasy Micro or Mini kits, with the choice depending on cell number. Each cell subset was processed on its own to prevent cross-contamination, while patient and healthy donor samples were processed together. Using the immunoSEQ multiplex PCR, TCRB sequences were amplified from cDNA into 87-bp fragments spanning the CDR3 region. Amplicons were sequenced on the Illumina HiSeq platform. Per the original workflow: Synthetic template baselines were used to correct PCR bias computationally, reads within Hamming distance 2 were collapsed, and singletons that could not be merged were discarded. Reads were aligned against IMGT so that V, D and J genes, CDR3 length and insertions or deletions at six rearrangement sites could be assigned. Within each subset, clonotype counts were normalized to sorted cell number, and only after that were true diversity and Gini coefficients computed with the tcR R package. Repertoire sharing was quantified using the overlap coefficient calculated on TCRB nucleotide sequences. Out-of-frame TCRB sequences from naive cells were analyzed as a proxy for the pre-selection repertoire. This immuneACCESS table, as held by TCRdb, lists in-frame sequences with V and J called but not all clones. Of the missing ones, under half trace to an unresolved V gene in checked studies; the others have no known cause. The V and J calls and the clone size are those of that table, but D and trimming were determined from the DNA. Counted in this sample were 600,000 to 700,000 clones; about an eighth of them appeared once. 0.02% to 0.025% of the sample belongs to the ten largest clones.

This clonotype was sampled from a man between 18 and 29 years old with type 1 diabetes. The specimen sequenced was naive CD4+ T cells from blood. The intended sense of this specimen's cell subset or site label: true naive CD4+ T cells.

DNA sequence: TGTGCCAGCGTCGCTCGGGACTTAAACTACGAGCAGTACTTC. It is translated as CASVARDLNYEQYF. Recombination linked TRBV6-1 to TRBJ2-7, with TRBD2 as a weak D call on 6 bases. Trimming at the junction amounts to 8 bases on V and 3 bases on J, and the germline ends lie 17 bases apart. Taken from cysteine to phenylalanine, the CDR3 has 14 residues. CDR3 DNA is the only sequence kept; it has 42 bases, read in frame from the first base. Based on the germline V gene, the CDR1 and CDR2 sequences are MNHNS and SASEGT.